The 32 T cell receptor beta chains in this list originate from one sample, sequenced in a study of T cells in localized non-small cell lung cancer. Clones were sequenced by immunoSEQ multiplex PCR, and TCRdb holds only the in-frame ones, with some missing. The sample lists 55,000 to 80,000 clones; 84% were seen once. The source was peripheral blood, collected before any cancer treatment. The receptor source for this set is a female donor older than 55 with stage I lung adenocarcinoma.

The chain links TRBV29-1 to TRBJ2-1; D uncertain. Germline V CDR1 and CDR2: SQVTM, ANQGSEA. The V and J ends lost 6 bases and 7 bases respectively, with 7 bases between them. The CDR3 length is 10 residues. The DNA for the CDR3 is TGCAGCGTCTCCACGAATGAGCAGTTCTTC. Translation: CSVSTNEQFF.

This clone was seen a handful of times. This rearrangement joins TRBV19 to TRBJ1-2; 7 bases map to TRBD1. The CDR3 length is 13 residues. Germline assignment: CDR1 LNHDA and CDR2 SQIVND (reference sequence). Trimming removed 5 bases from V and 8 bases from J; junction bases left unmatched: 8. The CDR3 region has the DNA TGTGCCAGTAGTCCAACCGACAGGGACGGCTACACCTTC. It translates to CASSPTDRDGYTF.

On this clone itself: At the DNA level, this CDR3 is encoded by other sequences in the same sample as well. The chain couples TRBV14 to TRBJ2-7; D remains ambiguous. Trimming removed 1 base from V and 0 bases from J, with 7 bases in between. This CDR3 has 14 amino acids. CDR1 and CDR2 from the germline V gene are SGHDN and FVKESK. The CDR3 spells CASSQGYTSYEQYF. The DNA for the CDR3 is TGTGCCAGCAGCCAAGGGTACACCTCCTACGAGCAGTACTTC. Variable domain in full (rest from reference TRBV14 and TRBJ2-7): EAGVTQFPSHSVIEKGQTVTLRCDPISGHDNLYWYRRVMGKEIKFLLHFVKESKQDESGMPNNRFLAERTGGTYSTLKVQPAELEDSGVYFCASSQGYTSYEQYFGPGTRLTVT.

The chain combines TRBV7-6 with TRBJ1-3; tentative D call: TRBD1 (6 bases). Trimming stripped 1 base from V and 4 bases from J, with 11 bases between. The CDR3 consists of 15 residues. The germline V gene has CDR1 SGHVS and CDR2 FNYEAQ. This CDR3 reads CASSLGRGSGNTIYF. The CDR3 DNA is TGTGCCAGCAGCTTAGGCAGGGGCTCGGGAAACACCATATATTTT.

The chain recombines TRBV30 with TRBJ2-7; the match to TRBD1 covers 8 bases. The CDR3 sequence is 11 residues long. Germline V gene sequence: CDR1 GTSNPN, CDR2 SVGIG (reference sequence). The V segment lost 5 bases and the J segment 6 bases; nucleotides outside the gene matches: 3. CDR3 amino acids: CAWQGASEQYF. DNA of the CDR3: TGTGCCTGGCAGGGGGCCAGCGAGCAGTACTTC.

The chain couples TRBV6-6 to TRBJ2-3; 14 bases map to TRBD2. Germline V gene data show CDR1 as MNHNY and CDR2 as SVGAGI (reference sequence). The CDR3 runs to 16 residues. V shed 4 bases, J shed 1 base, and the junction held 1 base outside the gene matches. CDR3 residues: CASSSGLAGGTDTQYF. The DNA for the CDR3 is TGTGCCAGCAGTTCGGGACTAGCGGGGGGCACAGATACGCAGTATTTT.

The chain has TRBV14 and TRBJ1-1; the D gene is possibly TRBD1 (6 bases). Germline CDR1 reads SGHDN; CDR2 reads FVKESK. This CDR3 region has 17 residues. Trimming removed 5 bases at V and 2 bases at J, with 21 bases between. Written as DNA, the CDR3 is TGTGCCAGCAGCACAAAGTCGGGACAAGGAATAAACACTGAAGCTTTCTTT. It encodes CASSTKSGQGINTEAFF.

This chain links TRBV5-1 with TRBJ2-7, with D unclear. CDR1 and CDR2 from the germline V gene are SGHRS and YFSETQ. This CDR3 has 15 amino acids. Trimming removed 0 bases from V and 2 bases from J, with 12 bases in between. The DNA of the CDR3 is TGCGCCAGCAGCTTGGCGGTCCTGCAGACCTACGAGCAGTACTTC. It encodes CASSLAVLQTYEQYF.

In this sample, this clone turned up a few times. This chain uses TRBV5-4 with TRBJ2-5, with 7 bases lining up with TRBD1. Germline loops: CDR1 SGHNT, CDR2 YYREEE (reference sequence). J lost 2 bases, V lost 5 bases, and 9 bases had no gene match. The CDR3 spans 15 residues. For the CDR3, the DNA is TGTGCCAGCAGACACGCCGGGACAGCACAAGAGACCCAGTACTTC. Encoded protein: CASRHAGTAQETQYF.

The CDR3 coding sequence is TGCAGCGTTTTCGGGACAGGGGATGGCTACACCTTC. It encodes CSVFGTGDGYTF. This chain links TRBV29-1 with TRBJ1-2; 10 bases align to TRBD1. CDR1 is SQVTM, CDR2 ANQGSEA, per germline. The CDR3 consists of 12 residues. The trim removed 5 bases at V and 6 bases at J, leaving 3 bases unmatched.

V is TRBV7-9 and J is TRBJ1-2; TRBD1 matches 7 bases. The CDR3 runs to 16 residues. CDR1 is SEHNR and CDR2 is FQNEAQ in the germline V gene (reference sequence). Trimming cost V 4 bases and J 0 bases; bases outside gene matches: 8. The CDR3 nucleotides are TGTGCCAGCAGCTACGCCTTCGGGACAGCTAACTATGGCTACACCTTC. It yields the protein CASSYAFGTANYGYTF.

The chain has TRBV5-6 and TRBJ2-5; TRBD1 aligns across 7 bases. With V trimmed by 5 bases and J by 2 bases, 6 bases remained unmatched. This CDR3 spans 14 amino acids. CDR1 is SGHDT and CDR2 is YYEEEE in the germline V gene. DNA for the CDR3: TGTGCCAGCAGTGCCCGGGACAGTCAAGAGACCCAGTACTTC. Encoded protein: CASSARDSQETQYF.

The genes are TRBV6-4 and TRBJ2-1; 8 positions match TRBD2. Trimming at V came to 10 bases and at J to 7 bases, leaving 6 bases not matched to a gene. This CDR3 has 12 amino acids. Per germline, CDR1 MRHNA and CDR2 SNTAGT. The CDR3 loop reads CATTGGLNEQFF. The CDR3 DNA sequence: TGTGCCACCACGGGGGGGCTGAATGAGCAGTTCTTC.

The rearrangement uses TRBV9 and TRBJ1-1; 9 nucleotides align to TRBD1. From germline, CDR1 is SGDLS and CDR2 YYNGEE. This CDR3 is built from 14 residues. V dropped 0 bases and J dropped 10; count of bases not matched to a gene: 7. The CDR3 sequence is CASSVDPQGAGAFF. DNA of the CDR3: TGTGCCAGCAGCGTAGACCCACAGGGGGCCGGAGCTTTCTTT.

V and J are TRBV12-5 and TRBJ1-3, with 7 bases fitting TRBD1. Germline V gene data show CDR1 as LGHNT and CDR2 as FRNRAP. The junction had 0 bases not matched to a gene; V was cut back by 1 base and J by 0 bases. This CDR3 region has 15 residues. The CDR3 sequence is CASGLGTGSGNTIYF. For the CDR3, the DNA is TGTGCTAGTGGTTTGGGGACAGGCTCTGGAAACACCATATATTTT.

To note about this clone: A read error may account for a junction end that differs from germline. The gene calls are TRBV5-3 and TRBJ2-3; a possible D gene is TRBD1 (5 bases). TRBV5-3 is given ORF status, its function remaining uncertain. This CDR3 spans 13 amino acids. For the CDR3, the DNA is TGTGCCAGCAGCTACGATAGGGGAGATACGCAGTATTTT. Its protein product is CASSYDRGDTQYF.

The CDR3 DNA reads TGTGCCAGTAGTATAGGACAGCTGAACACTGAAGCTTTCTTT. Amino acids: CASSIGQLNTEAFF. The chain carries TRBV19 and TRBJ1-1; weak D call: TRBD1 (5 bases). The CDR3 length is 14 residues. Between the trimmed V and J ends, which lost 1 base and 0 bases, there was a span of 6 bases. Per the germline V gene, CDR1 is LNHDA and CDR2 is SQIVND (reference sequence).

The V gene is TRBV12-5, the J gene TRBJ1-3; no clear D gene. The CDR3 totals 13 residues. Germline V CDR1 and CDR2: LGHNT, FRNRAP. Trimming pared 1 base from V and 2 bases from J, leaving 3 bases between. The CDR3 protein is CASGLGTGNTIYF. CDR3 DNA: TGTGCTAGTGGTTTGGGGACTGGAAACACCATATATTTT.

The chain recombines TRBV7-9 with TRBJ2-2; a weak D match, TRBD1 (6 bases). The CDR3 runs to 16 residues. Trimming left V 3 bases short and J 1 base short, with 12 bases between. Germline lookup yields CDR1 SEHNR and CDR2 FQNEAQ (reference sequence). The CDR3 nucleotides read TGTGCCAGCAGCTTGTTCCGGGACAAGAACACCGGGGAGCTGTTTTTT. Its translation: CASSLFRDKNTGELFF.

The chain has TRBV11-2 and TRBJ1-2; D unresolved. Trimming removed 8 bases at V and 8 bases at J, with 18 bases between. The CDR3 contains 13 residues. The V gene's germline CDR1 is SGHAT and CDR2 FQNNGV. The CDR3 protein is CASRLGGVGGYTF. The CDR3 DNA reads TGTGCCAGCCGCCTTGGTGGAGTGGGGGGCTACACCTTC.

This clone is a singleton in its sample. This rearrangement joins TRBV5-6 to TRBJ2-7, with 8 nucleotides matching TRBD1. The V gene's germline CDR1 is SGHDT and CDR2 YYEEEE. This CDR3 has 13 amino acids. The V gene end was trimmed by 4 bases and the J gene end by 6 bases; junction bases not matched to a gene: 6. The CDR3 nucleotides are TGTGCCAGCAGCAGACAGGGGCGGACCGAGCAGTACTTC. Protein product: CASSRQGRTEQYF.

This clone was counted only a few times. The rearrangement joins TRBV6-4 to TRBJ1-1; no reliable D call. V gave up 4 bases and J gave up 10 bases, with 16 bases separating them. This CDR3 comprises 13 residues. The V gene's germline CDR1 is MRHNA and CDR2 SNTAGT. The CDR3 sequence is CASSVLGLQGAFF. The CDR3 region has the DNA TGTGCCAGCAGTGTTTTGGGGTTACAAGGAGCTTTCTTT.

This CDR3 reads CASTPSGGPGEQFF. The CDR3 DNA follows: TGTGCCAGCACCCCTTCGGGGGGGCCTGGTGAGCAGTTCTTC. V is TRBV7-9 and J is TRBJ2-1, with 8 bases identical to TRBD2. The V segment lost 7 bases and the J segment 9 bases; nucleotides outside the gene matches: 11. Germline lookup yields CDR1 SEHNR and CDR2 FQNEAQ (reference sequence). CDR3 length: 14 amino acids.

The rearrangement links TRBV5-4 to TRBJ2-5; perhaps TRBD2 as D (7 bases). The CDR3 has 17 amino acids. Germline V gene sequence: CDR1 SGHNT, CDR2 YYREEE (reference sequence). The V end was cut by 2 bases, the J end by 1 base, with 18 bases between. For the CDR3, the DNA is TGTGCCAGCAGCTTAGGTGGGCGGGGGCGGACCCAAGAGACCCAGTACTTC. Translation gives CASSLGGRGRTQETQYF.

The V gene is TRBV5-6, the J gene TRBJ1-2, with D maybe TRBD1 (6 bases). Looked up from germline, CDR1 is SGHDT and CDR2 is YYEEEE. V was pared by 2 bases and J by 6 bases, with 11 bases between. The CDR3 has 13 residues. The CDR3 DNA follows: TGTGCCAGCAGCTTCTCAGGGGTAGATGGCTACACCTTC. Encoded protein: CASSFSGVDGYTF.

The chain combines TRBV18 with TRBJ1-4, with 10 bases identical to TRBD1. Germline V gene data show CDR1 as KGHSH and CDR2 as LQKENI. The V and J ends lost 8 bases and 3 bases, in that order; junction bases with no gene match: 6. CDR3 length: 15 residues. CDR3 nucleotide sequence: TGTGCCAGCCGGACAGGGACAGGGGCTAATGAAAAACTGTTTTTT. Protein: CASRTGTGANEKLFF.

The chain has TRBV27 and TRBJ1-1; D possibly corresponds to TRBD1 (5 bases). Trimming took off 3 bases at V and 1 base at J, with 9 bases between the two ends. CDR3 length: 14 residues. Germline loops: CDR1 MNHEY, CDR2 SMNVEV (reference sequence). The chain's CDR3 is CASSFPGPNTEAFF. The DNA of the CDR3 is TGTGCCAGCAGTTTCCCAGGGCCGAACACTGAAGCTTTCTTT.

The chain joins TRBV7-9 to TRBJ2-7; 9 bases are a match to TRBD1. Trimming took 5 bases from V and 3 from J; bases not matched to a gene: 8. The CDR3 loop spans 15 amino acids. Germline V gives CDR1 SEHNR, CDR2 FQNEAQ (reference sequence). Here the CDR3 DNA reads TGTGCCAGCAGCCTCTCCGGGACAGGGCTCTACGAGCAGTACTTC. Translated, it gives CASSLSGTGLYEQYF.

This chain links TRBV9 with TRBJ1-3; D remains ambiguous. V was clipped by 0 bases and J by 0 bases, with 10 bases between them. CDR3 length: 16 residues. CDR1 is SGDLS and CDR2 is YYNGEE in the germline V gene. The CDR3 loop is CASSVEPSSSGNTIYF. DNA of the CDR3: TGTGCCAGCAGCGTAGAGCCATCGAGCTCTGGAAACACCATATATTTT. The complete variable domain, with remaining parts taken from reference TRBV9 and TRBJ1-3, reads DSGVTQTPKHLITATGQRVTLRCSPRSGDLSVYWYQQSLDQGLQFLIQYYNGEERAKGNILERFSAQQFPDLHSELNLSSLELGDSALYFCASSVEPSSSGNTIYFGEGSWLTVV.

This chain joins TRBV9 and TRBJ2-7; TRBD2 matches 8 bases. Per the germline V gene, CDR1 is SGDLS and CDR2 is YYNGEE. J gave up 5 bases and V 4 bases, and 8 bases lay outside the gene matches. The CDR3 runs 14 residues. The DNA for the CDR3 is TGTGCCAGCAGCTCCGCCGCGGGAGGTGACGAGCAGTACTTC. Amino acids: CASSSAAGGDEQYF.

The V gene is TRBV4-2, the J gene TRBJ1-2; no clear D gene. Trimming removed 0 bases from V and 1 base from J, with 3 bases in between. Germline CDR1 is LGHNA and CDR2 is YNFKEQ. This CDR3 is built from 13 residues. As DNA, the CDR3 is TGTGCCAGCAGCCAAGACGGTAACTATGGCTACACCTTC. Protein: CASSQDGNYGYTF.

The gene calls are TRBV2 and TRBJ2-7; D uncertain. Germline V lookup: CDR1 SNHLY, CDR2 FYNNEI. This CDR3 region has 14 residues. The V gene lost 2 bases and the J gene lost 0 bases, with 8 bases spanning the gap. The DNA of the CDR3 is TGTGCCAGCAGTGAACAGGCTTCCTCCTACGAGCAGTACTTC. Translated, it gives CASSEQASSYEQYF.